One sample yielded the 11 T cell receptor beta chains listed below, sequenced in a study of blood T cell repertoires in COVID-19. Using immunoSEQ multiplex PCR, the repertoire was profiled, and TCRdb retains in-frame clones only, with some absent. The repertoire holds approximately 220,000 clones, with roughly 80% as singletons. Sequencing was carried out using peripheral blood. These receptors were taken from a woman in her thirties or forties with active or convalescent COVID-19.

The V call is TRBV28, the J call TRBJ2-7; 13 positions agree with TRBD2. Per the germline V gene, CDR1 is MDHEN and CDR2 is SYDVKM. The CDR3 length is 18 residues. V trimming: 5 bases; J trimming: 2 bases; junction bases outside the gene matches: 12. The CDR3 DNA is TGTGCCAGCAGTCCTAGGACTAGCGGGGGCCACCATCCCTACGAGCAGTACTTC. Translated, it gives CASSPRTSGGHHPYEQYF.

This clone was recorded only once. The chain joins TRBV4-1 to TRBJ2-1; D is ambiguous. The germline CDR1 and CDR2 sequences are MGHRA and YSYEKL. The V end was cut by 0 bases, the J end by 1 base, with 13 bases between. The CDR3 has 17 residues. In DNA form, the CDR3 reads TGCGCCAGCAGCCAAGATTGGCGCGGAAGTTCCTACAATGAGCAGTTCTTC. Residues: CASSQDWRGSSYNEQFF.

The chain recombines TRBV7-3 with TRBJ1-1; TRBD1 matches 7 bases. The germline gives CDR1 SGHTA, CDR2 FQGTGA. The V and J ends lost 5 bases and 1 base, in that order; junction bases with no gene match: 7. The CDR3 extends over 15 amino acids. The CDR3 loop reads CASSQQGSSNTEAFF. The CDR3 DNA is TGTGCCAGCAGCCAACAGGGGTCCTCGAACACTGAAGCTTTCTTT.

This clone was observed a few times. This chain uses TRBV2 with TRBJ1-2, with TRBD1 matching over 8 bases. The germline gives CDR1 SNHLY, CDR2 FYNNEI. V was clipped by 7 bases and J by 7 bases; unmatched bases: 8. CDR3 length: 13 residues. CDR3 in DNA: TGTGCCAGCACTAAGGACAGGGTTGGTGGCTACACCTTC. This codes for CASTKDRVGGYTF. The variable domain in full, with the rest retrieved from reference TRBV2 and TRBJ1-2, is EPEVTQTPSHQVTQMGQEVILRCVPISNHLYFYWYRQILGQKVEFLVSFYNNEISEKSEIFDDQFSVERPDGSNFTLKIRSTKLEDSAMYFCASTKDRVGGYTFGSGTRLTVV.

The sample holds one count of this clone. CDR3 residues: CASSLLTGELFF. CDR3 DNA: TGTGCCAGCAGCCTTTTAACCGGGGAGCTGTTTTTT. This rearrangement joins TRBV5-6 to TRBJ2-2; D is ambiguous. Germline lookup yields CDR1 SGHDT and CDR2 YYEEEE. The CDR3 loop spans 12 amino acids. The V end lost 4 bases, the J end lost 5 bases, and 6 bases lay between the germline ends.

The chain combines TRBV10-3 with TRBJ1-2; possible D gene TRBD1, 5 bases. The CDR3 length is 16 residues. Germline assignment: CDR1 ENHRY and CDR2 SYGVKD. V shed 0 bases and J shed 3 bases, with 14 bases lying between them. The CDR3 loop is CAISESVGRGYYGYTF. CDR3 sequence (DNA): TGTGCCATCAGTGAGTCAGTGGGGAGGGGATACTATGGCTACACCTTC.

This chain joins TRBV25-1 and TRBJ1-1; possibly TRBD1 for D (6 bases). Trimming cost V 3 bases and J 8 bases, with 13 bases left between them. This CDR3 comprises 13 residues. Germline-derived CDR1 and CDR2 are MGHDK and SYGVNS. The CDR3 sequence is CASSEPPGGEAFF. CDR3 DNA sequence: TGTGCCAGCAGTGAGCCCCCGGGGGGCGAAGCTTTCTTT.

The chain joins TRBV4-1 to TRBJ2-3, with 12 bases lining up with TRBD2. The length of the CDR3 is 18 residues. V trimming: 2 bases; J trimming: 2 bases; junction bases outside the gene matches: 8. The germline gives CDR1 MGHRA, CDR2 YSYEKL. CDR3 sequence: CASSQTRLAGAITDTQYF. CDR3 DNA: TGCGCCAGCAGCCAAACGAGACTAGCGGGGGCGATCACAGATACGCAGTATTTT.

This chain uses TRBV12-3 or TRBV12-4 with TRBJ1-6; 7 bases map to TRBD1. The CDR3 loop spans 13 amino acids. V dropped 6 bases and J dropped 7; count of bases not matched to a gene: 3. As DNA, the CDR3 is TGTGCCAGCAGGCGGGACAGCAATTCACCCCTCCACTTT. It translates to CASRRDSNSPLHF.

In DNA form, the CDR3 reads TGTGCCGAAGAGCAGGGGGTCTACGAGCAGTACTTC. This translates into CAEEQGVYEQYF. The chain links TRBV6-5 to TRBJ2-7; TRBD1 matches 7 bases. CDR3 length: 12 amino acids. Germline lookup yields CDR1 MNHEY and CDR2 SVGAGI. The V and J ends lost 11 bases and 3 bases, in that order; junction bases with no gene match: 7.

V gene TRBV18 combines with J gene TRBJ1-1, with TRBD1 identical over 7 bases. The CDR3 totals 16 residues. Germline trimming cut 0 bases from V and 4 bases from J; bases unmatched to any gene: 8. The germline V gene encodes CDR1 KGHSH and CDR2 LQKENI. In nucleotides, the CDR3 is TGTGCCAGCTCACCACCGCAGGGGGTAGGTGGCACTGAAGCTTTCTTT. Its translation is CASSPPQGVGGTEAFF.